Listed below are T cell receptor beta chains from one sample, sequenced in a study of cytomegalovirus exposure and HLA in healthy donors. The repertoire was sequenced with immunoSEQ multiplex PCR; TCRdb's copy has only in-frame clones and lacks some. The table includes about 200,000 clones, around 80% detected once. The specimen sequenced was PBMCs. The receptor source for this set is a girl aged 2-10 years in good health and CMV-seronegative. CDR3s include the opening cysteine and the closing phenylalanine or tryptophan. Each record gives: J gene, V gene, clone size, D gene, CDR3 protein, CDR3 DNA. A D gene is named only where the DNA matches it firmly. Some rows have no size entry. The others give once, few or many, or a class for an expanded clone.

TRBJ1-2,TRBV4-2,.,TRBD1,CASSQDSQDRPYGYTF,TGTGCCAGCAGCCAAGATAGCCAGGACAGGCCCTATGGCTACACCTTC
TRBJ2-3,TRBV6-1,.,.,CASSEAWGGAGTDTQYF,TGTGCCAGCAGTGAAGCTTGGGGGGGGGCGGGCACAGATACGCAGTATTTT
TRBJ1-1,TRBV25-1,.,.,CASSEGPRDTEAFF,TGTGCCAGCAGTGAGGGCCCCAGGGACACTGAAGCTTTCTTT
TRBJ1-2,TRBV18,.,TRBD1,CASSPISSTGTNYGYTF,TGTGCCAGCTCACCCATATCATCGACAGGGACTAACTATGGCTACACCTTC
TRBJ1-1,TRBV29-1,.,.,CSVVSRGKAFF,TGCAGCGTTGTCTCCAGGGGAAAAGCTTTCTTT
TRBJ1-5,TRBV30,few,TRBD1,CAWAYRTGLQHF,TGTGCCTGGGCCTATAGGACAGGGCTCCAGCATTTT
TRBJ2-2,TRBV5-1,.,.,CASPDRGNTGELFF,TGCGCCAGCCCCGATAGGGGCAACACCGGGGAGCTGTTTTTT
TRBJ1-2,TRBV7-2,.,TRBD1,CASSLGQGAQGYTF,TGTGCCAGCAGCTTGGGACAGGGGGCGCAAGGCTACACCTTC
TRBJ2-5,TRBV5-4,.,TRBD2,CASSLAILAGARETQYF,TGTGCCAGCAGCTTGGCCATACTAGCGGGGGCCCGGGAGACCCAGTACTTC
TRBJ2-7,TRBV6-5,once,TRBD1,CASSLTPGTESYEQYF,TGTGCCAGCAGTTTGACCCCCGGGACAGAGAGCTACGAGCAGTACTTC
TRBJ2-1,TRBV7-9,few,TRBD1,CASSATTGGESYNEQFF,TGTGCCAGCAGCGCTACGACAGGGGGCGAATCCTACAATGAGCAGTTCTTC
TRBJ2-1,TRBV5-4,.,.,CASSPTQRNEQFF,TGTGCCAGCAGTCCGACCCAGCGAAATGAGCAGTTCTTC
TRBJ2-1,TRBV7-9,.,TRBD2,CASSPPSGGAHNEQFF,TGTGCCAGCAGCCCACCTAGCGGGGGGGCGCACAATGAGCAGTTCTTC
TRBJ2-5,TRBV9,.,.,CASSESGIQETQYF,TGTGCCAGCAGCGAATCCGGGATTCAAGAGACCCAGTACTTC
TRBJ1-1,TRBV18,.,.,CASSPPGLFTEAFF,TGTGCCAGCTCACCACCGGGACTCTTCACTGAAGCTTTCTTT
TRBJ1-4,TRBV9,.,.,CASSVGTATNEKLFF,TGTGCCAGCAGCGTAGGGACAGCAACTAATGAAAAACTGTTTTTT
TRBJ2-4,TRBV7-9,once,.,CASSFGDIQYF,TGTGCCAGCAGCTTCGGGGACATTCAGTACTTC
TRBJ2-1,TRBV5-8,.,TRBD2,CASSLGLAGREQFF,TGTGCCAGCAGCTTGGGACTAGCGGGCCGGGAGCAGTTCTTC
TRBJ2-5,TRBV9,.,.,CARIGVSRVQETQYF,TGTGCCAGGATCGGGGTGTCTCGGGTCCAAGAGACCCAGTACTTC
TRBJ2-7,TRBV2,.,TRBD1,CASSEGTGRNEQYF,TGTGCCAGCAGTGAAGGGACAGGGAGGAACGAGCAGTACTTC
TRBJ1-4,TRBV7-9,.,.,CASSSGVRQEDEKLFF,TGTGCCAGCAGCTCCGGGGTGCGACAGGAGGATGAAAAACTGTTTTTT
TRBJ2-7,TRBV10-3,.,.,CATLVGLAKEDYEQYF,TGTGCCACCCTAGTGGGTCTCGCAAAGGAGGACTACGAGCAGTACTTC